This T cell receptor (beta chain) was captured in a study of shared clonotypes between healthy human individuals. Study-wide findings and caveats: A generally larger estimated richness was seen in naive subsets than in memory subsets.

The length of the CDR3 is 14 residues. The germline V gene encodes CDR1 MDHEN and CDR2 SYDVKM. V lost 2 bases and J 2 bases, leaving 9 bases between the germline ends. Terminally differentiated effector memory CD45RA+ cells were excluded by CCR7 positive selection of CD45RO-negative cells. Healthy HIV-negative adults without recent acute infections or vaccinations served as donors. Genomic DNA belonging to each subset was distributed in equal measure over several immunoSEQ plates. The protocol was immunoSEQ multiplex PCR, while the TCRdb copy is restricted to in-frame clones and leaves out a portion. The table records some 2,000,000 clones, about 95% of them present only once. Concerning this clone: Its antigen remains unidentified.

The chain couples TRBV28 to TRBJ1-1, with D hard to call. Sequences were obtained from naive CD8+ T cells sorted from blood. This TCR was sampled from a man younger than 35 in good health. The CDR3 sequence: CASSLNGVNTEAFF. In nucleotides, the CDR3 is TGTGCCAGCAGTTTAAACGGAGTAAACACTGAAGCTTTCTTT. Full variable domain (outside the CDR3, taken from reference TRBV28 and TRBJ1-1): DVKVTQSSRYLVKRTGEKVFLECVQDMDHENMFWYRQDPGLGLRLIYFSYDVKMKEKGDIPEGYSVSREKKERFSLILESASTNQTSMYLCASSLNGVNTEAFFGQGTRLTVV.